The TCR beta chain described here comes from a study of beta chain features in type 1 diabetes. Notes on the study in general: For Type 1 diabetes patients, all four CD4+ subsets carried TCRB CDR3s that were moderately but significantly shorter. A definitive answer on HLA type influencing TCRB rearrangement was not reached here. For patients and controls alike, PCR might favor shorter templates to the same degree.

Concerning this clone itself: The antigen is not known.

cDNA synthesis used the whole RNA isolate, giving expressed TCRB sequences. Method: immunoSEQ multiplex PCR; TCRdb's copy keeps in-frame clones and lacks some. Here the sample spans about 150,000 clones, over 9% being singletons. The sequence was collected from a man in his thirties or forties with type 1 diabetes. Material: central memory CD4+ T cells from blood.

The CDR3, as DNA: TGTGCCATCAGTTTAACAGCGAACACTGAAGCTTTCTTT. Amino acids: CAISLTANTEAFF. The genes are TRBV10-3 and TRBJ1-1; D is uncertain. The CDR3 totals 13 residues. Trimming stripped 5 bases from V and 1 base from J, with 8 bases between. Germline assignment: CDR1 ENHRY and CDR2 SYGVKD.